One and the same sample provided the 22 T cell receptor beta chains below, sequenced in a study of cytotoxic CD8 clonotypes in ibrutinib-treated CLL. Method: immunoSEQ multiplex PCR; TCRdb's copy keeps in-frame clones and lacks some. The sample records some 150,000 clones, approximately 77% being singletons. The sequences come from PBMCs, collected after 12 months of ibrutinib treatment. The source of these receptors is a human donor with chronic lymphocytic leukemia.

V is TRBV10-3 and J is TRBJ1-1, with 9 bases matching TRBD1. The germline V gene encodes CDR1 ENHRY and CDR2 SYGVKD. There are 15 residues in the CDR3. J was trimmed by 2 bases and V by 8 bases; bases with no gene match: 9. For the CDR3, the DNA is TGTGCCATCCGCGGGACAGGGATAGGAAACACTGAAGCTTTCTTT. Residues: CAIRGTGIGNTEAFF.

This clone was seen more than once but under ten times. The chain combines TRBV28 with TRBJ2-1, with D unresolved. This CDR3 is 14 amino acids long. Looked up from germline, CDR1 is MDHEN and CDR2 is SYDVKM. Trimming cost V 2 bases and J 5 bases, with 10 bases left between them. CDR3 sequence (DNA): TGTGCCAGCAGTTTAGGGCTAGACCACAATGAGCAGTTCTTC. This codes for CASSLGLDHNEQFF. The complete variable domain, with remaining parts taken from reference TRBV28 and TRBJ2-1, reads DVKVTQSSRYLVKRTGEKVFLECVQDMDHENMFWYRQDPGLGLRLIYFSYDVKMKEKGDIPEGYSVSREKKERFSLILESASTNQTSMYLCASSLGLDHNEQFFGPGTRLTVL.

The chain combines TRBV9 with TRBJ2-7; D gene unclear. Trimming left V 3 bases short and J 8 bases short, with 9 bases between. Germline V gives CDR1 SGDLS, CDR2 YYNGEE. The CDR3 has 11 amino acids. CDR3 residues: CASSDRFQQYF. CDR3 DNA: TGTGCCAGCAGCGACCGCTTCCAGCAGTACTTC. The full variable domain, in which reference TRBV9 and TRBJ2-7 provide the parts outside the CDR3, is DSGVTQTPKHLITATGQRVTLRCSPRSGDLSVYWYQQSLDQGLQFLIQYYNGEERAKGNILERFSAQQFPDLHSELNLSSLELGDSALYFCASSDRFQQYFGPGTRLTVT.

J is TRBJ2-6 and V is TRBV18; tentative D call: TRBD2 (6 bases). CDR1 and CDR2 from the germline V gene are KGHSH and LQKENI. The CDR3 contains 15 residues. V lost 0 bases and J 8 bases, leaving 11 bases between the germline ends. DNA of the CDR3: TGTGCCAGCTCACCACCGGGGGGTGGCACCAACGTCCTGACTTTC. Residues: CASSPPGGGTNVLTF.

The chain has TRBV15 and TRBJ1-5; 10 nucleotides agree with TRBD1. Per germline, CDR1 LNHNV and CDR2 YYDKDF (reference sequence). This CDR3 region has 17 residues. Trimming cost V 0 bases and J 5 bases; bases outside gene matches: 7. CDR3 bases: TGTGCCACCAGCAGAGATACGGGACAGGGGACCGATCAGCCCCAGCATTTT. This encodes CATSRDTGQGTDQPQHF.

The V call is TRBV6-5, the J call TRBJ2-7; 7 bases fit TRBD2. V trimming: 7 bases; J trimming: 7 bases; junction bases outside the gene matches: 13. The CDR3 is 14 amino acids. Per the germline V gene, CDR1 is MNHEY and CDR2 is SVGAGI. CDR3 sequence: CASTPGTTLREQYF. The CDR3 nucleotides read TGTGCCAGCACTCCTGGGACTACGCTAAGAGAGCAGTACTTC.

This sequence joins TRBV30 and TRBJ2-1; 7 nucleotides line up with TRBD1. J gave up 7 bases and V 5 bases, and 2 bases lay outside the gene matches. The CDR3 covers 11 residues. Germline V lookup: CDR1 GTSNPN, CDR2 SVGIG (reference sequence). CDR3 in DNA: TGTGCCTGGGCGACAGGGAATGAGCAGTTCTTC. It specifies CAWATGNEQFF.

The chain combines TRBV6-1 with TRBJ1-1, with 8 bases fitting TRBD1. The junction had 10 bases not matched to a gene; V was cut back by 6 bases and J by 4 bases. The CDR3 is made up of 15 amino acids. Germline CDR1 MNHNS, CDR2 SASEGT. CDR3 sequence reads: CASSVLTGGGTEAFF. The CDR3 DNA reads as TGTGCCAGCAGCGTATTAACAGGGGGGGGCACTGAAGCTTTCTTT.

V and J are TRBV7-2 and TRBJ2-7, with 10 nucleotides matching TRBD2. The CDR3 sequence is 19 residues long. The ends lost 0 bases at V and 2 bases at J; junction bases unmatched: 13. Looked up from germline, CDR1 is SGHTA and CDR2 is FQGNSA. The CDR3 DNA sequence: TGTGCCAGCAGCTTAGCGCGGTCCGCAGCGGGGGGGATACCCTACGAGCAGTACTTC. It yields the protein CASSLARSAAGGIPYEQYF.

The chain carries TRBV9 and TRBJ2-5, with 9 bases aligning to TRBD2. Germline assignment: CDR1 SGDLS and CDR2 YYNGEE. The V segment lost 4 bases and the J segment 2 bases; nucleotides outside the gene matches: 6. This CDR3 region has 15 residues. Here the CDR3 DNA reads TGTGCCAGCAGCTCCTCCAGCGGGGGGCAAGAGACCCAGTACTTC. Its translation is CASSSSSGGQETQYF.

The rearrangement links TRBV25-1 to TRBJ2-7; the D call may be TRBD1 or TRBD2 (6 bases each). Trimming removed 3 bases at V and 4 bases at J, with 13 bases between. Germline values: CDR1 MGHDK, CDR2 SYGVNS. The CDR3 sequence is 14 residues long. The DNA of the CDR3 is TGTGCCAGCAGTGACAGGGGAGGAAGGTACGAGCAGTACTTC. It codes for CASSDRGGRYEQYF.

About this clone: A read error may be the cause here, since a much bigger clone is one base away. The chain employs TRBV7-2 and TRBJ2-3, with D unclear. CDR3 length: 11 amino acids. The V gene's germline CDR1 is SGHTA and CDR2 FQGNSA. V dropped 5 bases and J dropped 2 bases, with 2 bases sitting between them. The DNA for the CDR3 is TGTGCCAGCAGCGACACAGATACGCAGTATTTT. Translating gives CASSDTDTQYF.

CDR3 residues: CASSPDAGTGGEKLFF. The DNA for the CDR3 is TGTGCCAGCAGTCCTGACGCCGGGACAGGGGGGGAAAAACTGTTTTTT. The chain has TRBV27 and TRBJ1-4; 11 bases are shared with TRBD1. Germline V gives CDR1 MNHEY, CDR2 SMNVEV (reference sequence). V shed 5 bases, J shed 8 bases, and the junction held 10 bases outside the gene matches. CDR3 length: 16 amino acids.

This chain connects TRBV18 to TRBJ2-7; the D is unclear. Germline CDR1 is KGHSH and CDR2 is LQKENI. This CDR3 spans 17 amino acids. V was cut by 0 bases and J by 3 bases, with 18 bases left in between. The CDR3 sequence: CASSPPGLSGPRYEQYF. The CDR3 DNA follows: TGTGCCAGCTCACCACCGGGTTTGTCAGGACCCCGCTACGAGCAGTACTTC.

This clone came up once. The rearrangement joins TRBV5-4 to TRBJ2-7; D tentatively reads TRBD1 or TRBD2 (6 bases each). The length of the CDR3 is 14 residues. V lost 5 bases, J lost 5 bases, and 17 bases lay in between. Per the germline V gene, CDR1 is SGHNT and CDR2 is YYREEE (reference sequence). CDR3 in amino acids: CASRGGLGSDEQYF. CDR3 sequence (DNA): TGTGCCAGCAGGGGGGGCCTTGGTTCCGACGAGCAGTACTTC.

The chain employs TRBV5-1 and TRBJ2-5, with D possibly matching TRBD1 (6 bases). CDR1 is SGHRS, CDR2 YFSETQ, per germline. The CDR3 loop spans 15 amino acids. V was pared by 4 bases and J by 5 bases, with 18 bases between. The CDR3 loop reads CASSHTVGAAETQYF. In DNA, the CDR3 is TGCGCCAGCAGCCACACGGTGGGGGCTGCTGAGACCCAGTACTTC.

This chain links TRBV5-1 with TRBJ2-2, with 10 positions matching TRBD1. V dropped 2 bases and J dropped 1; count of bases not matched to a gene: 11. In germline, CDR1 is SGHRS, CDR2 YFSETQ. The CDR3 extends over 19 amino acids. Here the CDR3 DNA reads TGCGCCAGCAGCTTTTCCCGGACAGGGGGAGGACTGAACACCGGGGAGCTGTTTTTT. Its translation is CASSFSRTGGGLNTGELFF. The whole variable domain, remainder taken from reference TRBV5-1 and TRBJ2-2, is KAGVTQTPRYLIKTRGQQVTLSCSPISGHRSVSWYQQTPGQGLQFLFEYFSETQRNKGNFPGRFSGRQFSNSRSEMNVSTLELGDSALYLCASSFSRTGGGLNTGELFFGEGSRLTVL.

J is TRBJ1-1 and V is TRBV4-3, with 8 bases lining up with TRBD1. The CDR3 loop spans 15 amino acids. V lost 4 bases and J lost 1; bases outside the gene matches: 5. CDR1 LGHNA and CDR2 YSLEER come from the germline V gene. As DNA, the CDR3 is TGCGCCAGCAGCCTTCACAGGGGGGCGAACACTGAAGCTTTCTTT. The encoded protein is CASSLHRGANTEAFF.

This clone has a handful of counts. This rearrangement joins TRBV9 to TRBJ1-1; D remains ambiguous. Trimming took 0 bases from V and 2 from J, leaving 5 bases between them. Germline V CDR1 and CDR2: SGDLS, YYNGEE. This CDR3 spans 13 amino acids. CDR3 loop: CASSVGTNTEAFF. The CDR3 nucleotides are TGTGCCAGCAGCGTAGGGACTAACACTGAAGCTTTCTTT.

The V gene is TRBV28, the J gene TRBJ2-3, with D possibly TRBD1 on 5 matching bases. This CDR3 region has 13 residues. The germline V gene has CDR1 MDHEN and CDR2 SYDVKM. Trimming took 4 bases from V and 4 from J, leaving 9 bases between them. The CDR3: CASSYQGADTQYF. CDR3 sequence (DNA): TGTGCCAGCAGTTATCAGGGCGCAGATACGCAGTATTTT.

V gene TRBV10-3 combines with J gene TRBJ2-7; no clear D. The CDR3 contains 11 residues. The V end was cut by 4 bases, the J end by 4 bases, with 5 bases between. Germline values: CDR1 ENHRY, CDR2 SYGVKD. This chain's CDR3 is CAISAHYEQYF. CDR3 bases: TGTGCCATCAGTGCCCATTACGAGCAGTACTTC.

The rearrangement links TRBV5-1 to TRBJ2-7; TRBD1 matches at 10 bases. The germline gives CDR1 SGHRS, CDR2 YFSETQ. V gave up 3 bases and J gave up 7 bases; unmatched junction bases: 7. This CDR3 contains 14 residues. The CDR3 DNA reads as TGCGCCAGCAGCTCCTGGGACAGGGGAGGGGAGCAGTACTTC. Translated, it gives CASSSWDRGGEQYF.